These 10 T cell receptor beta chains came from one sample sequenced in a study of shared clonotypes between healthy human individuals. TCRdb's table, derived via immunoSEQ multiplex PCR, lists solely in-frame clones and lacks some. The table has about 2.3 million clones, 85% to 95% seen once. The sequenced material came from naive CD4+ T cells from PBMCs. Described subset: CD45RA+ positively selected. The origin of the receptors is a man between 18 and 29 years old in good health. Some clones in this sample may be carry-over from other donors' samples.

J is TRBJ2-5 and V is TRBV15; tentative D call: TRBD1 (5 bases). The CDR3 is 13 residues long. CDR1 and CDR2 (germline): LNHNV, YYDKDF (reference sequence). V was trimmed by 0 bases and J by 7 bases, leaving 9 bases between them. CDR3 sequence (DNA): TGTGCCACCAGCAGAGATCTAAGGGGGACCCAGTACTTC. As protein: CATSRDLRGTQYF.

The chain uses TRBV7-9 and TRBJ2-3; D unresolved. Trimming stripped 5 bases from V and 0 bases from J, with 12 bases between. The CDR3 is 15 amino acids. Germline V gives CDR1 SEHNR, CDR2 FQNEAQ (reference sequence). The chain's CDR3 is CASSTTGGSTDTQYF. The CDR3, as DNA: TGTGCCAGCAGCACGACGGGCGGAAGCACAGATACGCAGTATTTT. The full variable domain, its missing parts supplied by reference TRBV7-9 and TRBJ2-3, is DTGVSQNPRHKITKRGQNVTFRCDPISEHNRLYWYRQTLGQGPEFLTYFQNEAQLEKSRLLSDRFSAERPKGSFSTLEIQRTEQGDSAMYLCASSTTGGSTDTQYFGPGTRLTVL.

The chain is built from TRBV5-1 and TRBJ2-1, with D possibly being TRBD2 (6 bases). Trimming left V 4 bases short and J 0 bases short, with 14 bases between. The germline V gene has CDR1 SGHRS and CDR2 YFSETQ. This CDR3 is 16 amino acids long. CDR3 nucleotides: TGCGCCAGCAGCCTCAGCGGGCTTAGCTCCTACAATGAGCAGTTCTTC. It encodes CASSLSGLSSYNEQFF.

This clone came up once. This CDR3 reads CASRLTGPNTGELFF. CDR3 DNA sequence: TGTGCCAGCAGGTTAACCGGGCCGAACACCGGGGAGCTGTTTTTT. The V and J genes are TRBV2 and TRBJ2-2; no firm D call. Trimming shortened V by 6 bases and J by 0 bases, and 11 bases separated the two germline ends. Germline values: CDR1 SNHLY, CDR2 FYNNEI. The CDR3 runs to 15 residues.

This chain links TRBV28 with TRBJ1-2; 10 nucleotides agree with TRBD1. V was clipped by 6 bases and J by 10 bases; unmatched bases: 8. Germline assignment: CDR1 MDHEN and CDR2 SYDVKM. The CDR3 has 13 amino acids. The CDR3 nucleotides are TGTGCCAGCAGACGACAGGGGGCTGGAGCCTACACCTTC. It encodes CASRRQGAGAYTF.

J is TRBJ2-7 and V is TRBV23-1; D may match TRBD1 or TRBD2 (5 bases each). TRBV23-1 has ORF status, its function being uncertain. This CDR3 region has 14 residues. V was shortened by 2 bases and J by 3 bases, with 11 bases between the two germline ends. For the CDR3, the DNA is TGCGCCAGCAGTCAAGGGGGACCCCGCTACGAGCAGTACTTC. This gives the protein CASSQGGPRYEQYF.

The chain joins TRBV28 to TRBJ2-3; D unclear. V shed 3 bases and J shed 0 bases, with 7 bases lying between them. Germline-derived CDR1 and CDR2 are MDHEN and SYDVKM. This CDR3 is built from 14 residues. The DNA of the CDR3 is TGTGCCAGCAGTTTGATGGGCAGCACAGATACGCAGTATTTT. Protein sequence: CASSLMGSTDTQYF.

The chain combines TRBV27 with TRBJ2-5, with 9 bases identical to TRBD1. Matching the DNA end better, TRBJ2-7 makes the J call doubtful. The CDR3 loop spans 14 amino acids. Germline V gene data show CDR1 as MNHEY and CDR2 as SMNVEV (reference sequence). The CDR3 DNA sequence: TGTGCCAGCAGTCCCGGGACAGGGCCCTACGAGCAGTACTTC. Translated: CASSPGTGPYEQYF.

This clone came up a few times. The chain combines TRBV7-2 with TRBJ1-1; D remains ambiguous. The V end was cut by 3 bases, the J end by 6 bases, with 8 bases between. The CDR3 loop spans 12 amino acids. Germline V gives CDR1 SGHTA, CDR2 FQGNSA. The CDR3 sequence is CASSFSSAEAFF. The CDR3 nucleotides are TGTGCCAGCAGCTTTTCTTCGGCTGAAGCTTTCTTT.

This clone was detected a few times. This chain links TRBV10-1 with TRBJ1-2; 8 nucleotides line up with TRBD1. Germline V lookup: CDR1 WNHNN, CDR2 SYGVQD (reference sequence). The CDR3 is 13 residues long. J gave up 6 bases and V 3 bases, and 3 bases lay outside the gene matches. CDR3 coding DNA: TGCGCCAGCAGTGAATCAGGGGGCAATGGCTACACCTTC. Its translation: CASSESGGNGYTF.